Below, 21 T cell receptor beta chains from the same sample are listed, as sequenced in a study of T cell changes during pregnancy in multiple sclerosis (dated 2019 in TCRdb). The library was obtained by the immunoSEQ multiplex PCR assay. TCRdb provides this immuneACCESS table in a form limited to in-frame rearrangements. Some clones are lacking; in checked studies, under half of them reflect an unresolved V gene, and why the rest are absent is not known. Here the sample has about 44,000 clones; around 90% occur a single time. 0.65% to 0.9% of the sample is taken by the ten largest. The material was CD4+ T cells from peripheral blood mononuclear cells, obtained before pregnancy. The receptor set was obtained from a female donor with multiple sclerosis, enrolled in a pregnancy study.

The V and J genes are TRBV2 and TRBJ2-7, with 10 bases that match TRBD1. CDR3 length: 16 amino acids. V lost 0 bases and J lost 4; bases outside the gene matches: 6. Germline V gene lookup returns CDR1 SNHLY and CDR2 FYNNEI. The CDR3 DNA follows: TGTGCCAGCAGTGAAGCGGCCGACAGGGGGCCGTACGAGCAGTACTTC. Residues: CASSEAADRGPYEQYF.

The chain combines TRBV30 with TRBJ2-7, with a weak D call TRBD2 (5 bases). From germline, CDR1 is GTSNPN and CDR2 SVGIG (reference sequence). V was cut by 6 bases and J by 4 bases, with 13 bases left in between. The CDR3 is 12 amino acids. CDR3 DNA: TGTGCCTGCCATAGACGGGGTTACGAGCAGTACTTC. Encoded protein: CACHRRGYEQYF.

The chain uses TRBV6-1 and TRBJ1-5; possibly TRBD1 for D (6 bases). V lost 6 bases, J lost 3 bases, and 12 bases lay in between. CDR3 size: 14 residues. CDR1 and CDR2 (germline): MNHNS, SASEGT. The DNA of the CDR3 is TGTGCCAGCAGCCAGTACAGGGTCAATCAGCCCCAGCATTTT. Its protein product is CASSQYRVNQPQHF.

The V gene is TRBV6-5, the J gene TRBJ2-2; D might be TRBD2 (6 bases). The CDR3 runs to 15 residues. The germline V and J ends were trimmed by 6 bases and 6 bases, with 17 bases remaining between them. CDR1 is MNHEY, CDR2 SVGAGI, per germline. The DNA for the CDR3 is TGTGCCAGCAGGAAGGATGGAGGGAGTGCCGGGGAGCTGTTTTTT. It yields the protein CASRKDGGSAGELFF.

This chain uses TRBV5-5 with TRBJ1-5; 8 bases map to TRBD1. With V trimmed by 4 bases and J by 0 bases, 6 bases remained unmatched. This CDR3 is 16 amino acids long. Looked up from germline, CDR1 is SGHKS and CDR2 is YYEKEE (reference sequence). CDR3 protein: CASSPDRAVSNQPQHF. Here the CDR3 DNA reads TGTGCCAGCAGCCCGGACAGGGCCGTTAGCAATCAGCCCCAGCATTTT.

The CDR3, as DNA: TGTGCCACCGAGGGACTCTACAATGAGCAGTTCTTC. Protein sequence: CATEGLYNEQFF. V and J are TRBV10-3 and TRBJ2-1, with D perhaps TRBD2 (6 bases). CDR1 and CDR2 (germline): ENHRY, SYGVKD. This CDR3 has 12 amino acids. Trimming took off 10 bases at V and 3 bases at J, with 10 bases between the two ends.

This chain joins TRBV6-5 and TRBJ1-2; D call uncertain. Germline V gene sequence: CDR1 MNHEY, CDR2 SVGAGI. V was shortened by 8 bases and J by 5 bases, with 9 bases between the two germline ends. The CDR3 runs to 11 residues. In DNA form, the CDR3 reads TGTGCCAGCGGCAGTCTTTATGGCTACACCTTC. Its translation: CASGSLYGYTF.

The CDR3 DNA follows: TGCGCCAGCAGCTTGGGGGGGACAGGTAGCAACGAGCAGTACTTC. It translates to CASSLGGTGSNEQYF. V is TRBV5-1 and J is TRBJ2-7, with TRBD1 matching 8 bases. V dropped 0 bases and J dropped 5; count of bases not matched to a gene: 7. The CDR3 is 15 residues long. Germline V gene sequence: CDR1 SGHRS, CDR2 YFSETQ.

The chain combines TRBV2 with TRBJ2-4; TRBD1 aligns across 9 bases. V was pared by 6 bases and J by 1 base, with 13 bases of the junction left unmatched. Germline V CDR1 and CDR2: SNHLY, FYNNEI. The CDR3 has 18 residues. The chain's CDR3 is CASRDNTGGAFAKNIQYF. In nucleotides, the CDR3 is TGTGCCAGCAGAGATAATACAGGGGGCGCATTCGCCAAAAACATTCAGTACTTC.

Only one count was recorded for this clone. V is TRBV6-6 and J is TRBJ1-1; 7 bases are shared with TRBD1. Looked up from germline, CDR1 is MNHNY and CDR2 is SVGAGI (reference sequence). The CDR3 is 15 residues long. V lost 8 bases to trimming and J lost 1 base; unmatched junction nucleotides: 10. For the CDR3, the DNA is TGTGCCAGCTCGAGAAACAGGGGTGGGAACACTGAAGCTTTCTTT. Translating it yields CASSRNRGGNTEAFF.

This clone was seen more than once but under ten times. This chain connects TRBV7-2 to TRBJ1-3; no clear D gene. Germline CDR1 is SGHTA and CDR2 is FQGNSA. The germline V and J ends were trimmed by 1 base and 2 bases, with 9 bases remaining between them. CDR3 length equals 15 residues. CDR3 sequence reads: CASSLGPGPGNTIYF. The CDR3 region has the DNA TGTGCCAGCAGCTTAGGGCCAGGTCCTGGAAACACCATATATTTT.

This sequence joins TRBV10-3 and TRBJ1-1; D is ambiguous. V was shortened by 6 bases and J by 0 bases, with 8 bases between the two germline ends. The CDR3 is made up of 13 amino acids. Germline-derived CDR1 and CDR2 are ENHRY and SYGVKD. The CDR3 sequence is CAIRDSMNTEAFF. CDR3 in DNA: TGTGCCATCAGGGACTCTATGAACACTGAAGCTTTCTTT.

J is TRBJ2-1 and V is TRBV6-5, with a possible D match to TRBD1 (6 bases). CDR1 is MNHEY, CDR2 SVGAGI, per germline. The CDR3 runs 13 residues. The V end lost 4 bases, the J end lost 4 bases, and 8 bases lay between the germline ends. The CDR3 region is CASSSGDYNEQFF. Written as DNA, the CDR3 is TGTGCCAGCAGTTCAGGGGATTACAATGAGCAGTTCTTC.

The genes are TRBV2 and TRBJ1-6; TRBD1 is a possible D gene (5 bases). From germline, CDR1 is SNHLY and CDR2 FYNNEI. The CDR3 has 12 residues. Trimming took 6 bases from V and 7 from J, leaving 7 bases between them. CDR3 DNA sequence: TGTGCCAGCAGCGGGGGAAATTCACCCCTCCACTTT. Its translation: CASSGGNSPLHF.

The chain links TRBV25-1 to TRBJ2-1; D is possibly TRBD1 (5 bases). V gave up 4 bases and J gave up 4 bases, with 8 bases separating them. Germline V lookup: CDR1 MGHDK, CDR2 SYGVNS. CDR3 size: 13 residues. The CDR3 here is CASSVYRYNEQFF. CDR3 sequence (DNA): TGTGCCAGCAGTGTTTACAGGTACAATGAGCAGTTCTTC.

The chain is built from TRBV5-4 and TRBJ2-5; TRBD2 agrees at 10 bases. Looked up from germline, CDR1 is SGHNT and CDR2 is YYREEE (reference sequence). Trimming at V came to 1 base and at J to 6 bases, leaving 6 bases not matched to a gene. The CDR3 has 15 amino acids. The CDR3 here is CASSLSLAGMKTQYF. The CDR3 nucleotides are TGTGCCAGCAGCTTGTCACTAGCGGGAATGAAGACCCAGTACTTC.

This clone was seen a few times. The DNA for the CDR3 is TGTGCCACCAGCAGGGCAGTTAACACTGAAGCTTTCTTT. Residues: CATSRAVNTEAFF. The chain joins TRBV15 to TRBJ1-1; D not certain. The germline V gene has CDR1 LNHNV and CDR2 YYDKDF (reference sequence). This CDR3 region has 13 residues. The V and J ends lost 3 bases and 2 bases respectively, with 7 bases between them. The complete variable domain, with remaining parts taken from reference TRBV15 and TRBJ1-1, reads DAMVIQNPRYQVTQFGKPVTLSCSQTLNHNVMYWYQQKSSQAPKLLFHYYDKDFNNEADTPDNFQSRRPNTSFCFLDIRSPGLGDTAMYLCATSRAVNTEAFFGQGTRLTVV.

CDR3 in amino acids: CASSLGGQGARGNTIYF. The CDR3, as DNA: TGTGCCAGCAGCTTGGGGGGACAGGGGGCGCGGGGAAACACCATATATTTT. The rearrangement links TRBV7-2 to TRBJ1-3; 12 bases match TRBD1. The CDR3 sequence is 17 residues long. Germline CDR1 is SGHTA and CDR2 is FQGNSA. Trimming removed 3 bases from V and 4 bases from J; junction bases left unmatched: 7.

The chain employs TRBV2 and TRBJ2-1; 12 nucleotides line up with TRBD2. After removal of 6 bases from V and 0 bases from J, the junction contained 9 bases not matched to a gene. The CDR3 has 18 residues. Germline CDR1 is SNHLY and CDR2 is FYNNEI. CDR3 coding DNA: TGTGCCAGCAGAGCCGGGACTAGCGGGCTGAGCTCCTACAATGAGCAGTTCTTC. Amino acid sequence: CASRAGTSGLSSYNEQFF.

V gene TRBV29-1 combines with J gene TRBJ1-3, with D unresolved. The CDR3 runs to 13 residues. The germline V and J ends were trimmed by 6 bases and 0 bases, with 9 bases remaining between them. Germline CDR1 SQVTM, CDR2 ANQGSEA. CDR3 in amino acids: CSVQQSSGNTIYF. Here the CDR3 DNA reads TGCAGCGTCCAACAGAGCTCTGGAAACACCATATATTTT.

V gene TRBV6-6 combines with J gene TRBJ2-5; 12 bases fit TRBD2. This CDR3 has 16 residues. Losses at the gene ends were 6 bases for V and 5 bases for J; bases not matched to a gene: 10. Germline V gene sequence: CDR1 MNHNY, CDR2 SVGAGI (reference sequence). The CDR3 reads CASSFGLAGWYETQYF. CDR3 nucleotide sequence: TGTGCCAGCAGCTTCGGACTAGCGGGATGGTATGAGACCCAGTACTTC.